Many counts were recorded for the clone carrying this T cell receptor (beta chain). Its specificity is not known. RNA transcripts yielded amplified TCR beta CDR3 regions. HTBI primers drove first-round RT-PCR of the TCR CDR3. TCRdb reanalysed the multiplex PCR reads using MiXCR and keeps one entry per CDR3 protein. The sample carries hundreds of thousands of distinct CDR3 sequences, about 18% recorded once. The hyperthyroidism patients had all been newly diagnosed, and their disease duration was under 2 months. Their ages ranged from 18 to 65 years. The study excluded patients with uncontrolled infection, other autoimmune disease, pregnancy or lactation. CDR1 MNHNS and CDR2 SASEGT come from the germline V gene. This CDR3 has 14 amino acids. Trimming removed 3 bases from V and 4 bases from J, with 10 bases in between. The sample originates from a study of T cells in Graves' hyperthyroidism and ophthalmopathy. Overall study: At initial diagnosis, before any treatment had begun, peripheral blood was obtained.

Study-wide findings and caveats: From stable hyperthyroidism, ophthalmopathy was set apart by a 13 V-J model.

The chain recombines TRBV6-1 with TRBJ1-5, with D uncertain. Sequencing was performed on blood. This clonotype was obtained from a woman under 30 with Graves' hyperthyroidism. As DNA, the CDR3 is TGTGCCAGCAGTGAGAAACAGTGGAATCAGCCCCAGCATTTT. Its protein is CASSEKQWNQPQHF.